The clone carrying this TCR beta chain was detected many times. Germline-derived CDR1 and CDR2 are KGHSH and LQKENI. The CDR3 length is 12 residues. V was cut by 2 bases and J by 11 bases, with 12 bases left in between. From RNA transcripts, TCR beta CDR3 regions were amplified. The primer set for the first-round RT-PCR of the TCR CDR3 was HTBI. TCRdb processed the multiplex PCR reads anew with MiXCR; each CDR3 protein has one entry. The top ten hold 34% of the sample, which has a few hundred thousand distinct CDR3 sequences, roughly 13% seen once. This sample is part of a study of T cells in Graves' hyperthyroidism and ophthalmopathy.

V is TRBV18 and J is TRBJ1-1; no clear D gene. Sequenced material: blood. The receptor's source is a woman aged 40 to 55 with Graves' ophthalmopathy. The CDR3 DNA reads as TGTGCCAGCTCACCAAAGTCCGAGTACGCTTTCTTT. Its translation: CASSPKSEYAFF.